This T cell receptor beta chain was obtained from a study of T cell repertoires in cytomegalovirus infection. Trimming removed 5 bases from V and 1 base from J; junction bases left unmatched: 3. Germline CDR1 SNHLY, CDR2 FYNNEI. This CDR3 contains 15 residues. TCRdb re-analysed the reads in MiXCR, keeping a single row per CDR3 protein. The table records 900,000 to 950,000 distinct CDR3 sequences, roughly a third of them present only once. Worth noting for this clonotype: The antigen is not known.

The specimen comprised cultured CD8+ T cells from PBMCs, sampled from culture after CMV antigen stimulation. The TCR comes from a human donor in good health (CMV status not recorded). Some clones in this sample may be carry-over from other donors' samples. V is TRBV2 and J is TRBJ2-2; 8 nucleotides agree with TRBD2. In nucleotides, the CDR3 is TGTGCCAGCAGTTGGCGGGGGGAGAACACCGGGGAGCTGTTTTTT. It translates to CASSWRGENTGELFF.